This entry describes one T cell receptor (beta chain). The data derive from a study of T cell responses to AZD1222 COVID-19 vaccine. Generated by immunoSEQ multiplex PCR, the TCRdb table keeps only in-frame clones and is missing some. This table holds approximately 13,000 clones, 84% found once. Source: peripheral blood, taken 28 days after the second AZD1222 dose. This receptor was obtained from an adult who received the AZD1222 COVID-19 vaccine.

CDR3 region: CAGRPQGGGNSPLHF. In nucleotides, the CDR3 is TGTGCCGGACGGCCACAAGGGGGGGGGAATTCACCCCTCCACTTT. The chain has TRBV2 and TRBJ1-6; D is possibly TRBD1 (6 bases). CDR1 and CDR2 (germline): SNHLY, FYNNEI. V was shortened by 11 bases and J by 7 bases, with 21 bases between the two germline ends. The CDR3 extends over 15 amino acids.